The subject of this entry is one TCR beta chain. The clone's antigen remains unknown. Base qualities are not provided; no much larger clone lies one nucleotide away. To demonstrate the VDJtools post-analysis software, TCR beta repertoires were profiled from the peripheral blood of 10 to 15 young patients with multiple sclerosis. Multiple sclerosis patients were children and adolescents aged about 6 to 16 years. There are 14 amino acids in the CDR3, from cysteine to phenylalanine inclusive. This entry keeps only the CDR3 DNA: 42 bases, framed from base 1. Germline trimming: 0 bases from V, 6 bases from J; junction bases outside gene matches: 2. The germline V gene sets CDR1 to ENHRY and CDR2 to SYGVKD. This sample was included in a study of post-analysis software for immune sequencing data (dated by TCRdb to between 2014 and 2016). At the level of the whole study: Disease courses on record covered relapsing-remitting, secondary progressive and progressive-relapsing multiple sclerosis, though some patients had no subtype annotation. The patient repertoires were set against under 12 previously published healthy control repertoires from donors whose ages ranged from roughly 6 to 26 years. A subset of samples was prepared in parallel using single-end sample barcoding, then pooled and co-amplified after Illumina adapter ligation. What the work shows at the level of the full study, not this receptor alone: A few TRBV segments, including TRBV5-6, TRBV5-1 and TRBV20-1, were significantly more frequent in patients than controls. The multiple sclerosis patient group was slightly younger than the control group. Multiple sclerosis patients had significantly lower normalized Chao1 diversity than controls, a result that suggests substantial peripheral T-cell clonal expansion. Strong co-clustering of samples prepared in the same batch was shown by direct clustering with F measure, prompting a batch-effect correction.

Library preparation was by PCR. Sequencing was carried out with an Illumina HiSeq 2500. Unique molecular identifiers were incorporated into TCR beta cDNA libraries to reduce PCR and sequencing biases. Every 1 to 10 million input T cells yielded roughly 500,000 cDNA molecules, meaning each molecule approximated one T cell. The patient libraries were prepared and sequenced using the same protocol as the earlier healthy control dataset. Samples belonging to the same batch were prepared together, multiplexed and sequenced on a shared HiSeq lane. Per the original workflow: MIGEC handled the raw barcoded reads, throwing out single-read molecular identifier groups before consensus assembly and CDR3 extraction. Clonotype tables were post-analysed with VDJtools, and diversity was normalized by down-sampling all datasets to the smallest sample size. In repertoire overlap clustering, CDR3 amino acid sequences, but not nucleotide sequences, were matched to correct batch-related cross-sample contamination. TCRdb trimmed the raw reads at Q25, called clones with MiXCR and kept productive beta chains. Each CDR3 protein gets just one entry, which takes the most common genes and DNA from the rows behind it. The V and J calls shown here were made by TCRdb, not taken from the authors' results. The sample table records about 820,000 distinct CDR3 sequences; roughly half of these occur just once. The ten largest clones take up approximately 4.5% of the sample.

The sequence was obtained from a girl aged 5 to 17 with multiple sclerosis. In this chain, TRBV10-3 is recombined with TRBJ2-3; 8 bases in the middle match TRBD1. Sequenced material: blood. The DNA reads TGTGCCATCAGTGAGTCCCAGGGGGCGGATACGCAGTATTTT. This codes for CAISESQGADTQYF.